These 3 T cell receptor beta chains originate from one sample sequenced in a study of OX40 agonist ivuxolimab in advanced cancers. Assay used: immunoSEQ multiplex PCR; TCRdb lists only in-frame clones, some missing. The sample lists approximately 60,000 clones; about 81% were seen once. The input for sequencing was CD4+ or CD8+ T cells sorted from blood, taken in a trial of the OX40 agonist ivuxolimab. Receptors originate from an adult with an advanced solid tumor such as melanoma, head and neck, liver or kidney cancer.

The chain uses TRBV18 and TRBJ1-4, with no clear D. Germline V CDR1 and CDR2: KGHSH, LQKENI. CDR3 length equals 13 residues. The V gene lost 7 bases and the J gene lost 6 bases, with 12 bases spanning the gap. The chain's CDR3 is CASFRGMDEKLFF. CDR3 bases: TGTGCCAGCTTCCGAGGAATGGATGAAAAACTGTTTTTT.

V usage is TRBV5-4 and J usage is TRBJ2-1; D may be TRBD1 (6 bases). V was clipped by 7 bases and J by 0 bases, with 14 bases between them. CDR1 and CDR2 from the germline V gene are SGHNT and YYREEE (reference sequence). There are 15 residues in the CDR3. CDR3 sequence: CASSKTGSSYNEQFF. Written as DNA, the CDR3 is TGTGCCAGCTCAAAGACAGGTAGCTCCTACAATGAGCAGTTCTTC.

The sample holds a few counts of this clone. The chain joins TRBV6-5 to TRBJ2-1, with TRBD1 as a possible D gene (6 bases). Germline CDR1 is MNHEY and CDR2 is SVGAGI. CDR3 length: 14 amino acids. Trimming stripped 2 bases from V and 6 bases from J, with 11 bases between. CDR3 sequence reads: CASSYKTGSNEQFF. The CDR3, as DNA: TGTGCCAGCAGTTACAAGACAGGAAGCAATGAGCAGTTCTTC.